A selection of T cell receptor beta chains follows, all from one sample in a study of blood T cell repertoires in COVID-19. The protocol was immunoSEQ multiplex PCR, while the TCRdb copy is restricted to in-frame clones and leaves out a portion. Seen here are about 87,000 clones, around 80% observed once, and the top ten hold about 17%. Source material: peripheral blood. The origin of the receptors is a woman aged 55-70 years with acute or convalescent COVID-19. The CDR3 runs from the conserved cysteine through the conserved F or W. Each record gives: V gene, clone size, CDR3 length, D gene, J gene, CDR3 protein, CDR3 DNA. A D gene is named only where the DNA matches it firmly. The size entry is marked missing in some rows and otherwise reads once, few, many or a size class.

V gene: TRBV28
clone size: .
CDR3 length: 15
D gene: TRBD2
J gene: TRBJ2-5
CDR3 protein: CASSFGGGVQETQYF
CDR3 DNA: TGTGCCAGCAGTTTTGGGGGGGGTGTCCAAGAGACCCAGTACTTC

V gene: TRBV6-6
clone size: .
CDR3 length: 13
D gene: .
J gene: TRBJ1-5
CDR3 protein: CASSRGDNQPQHF
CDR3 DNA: TGTGCCAGCAGCCGGGGGGACAATCAGCCCCAGCATTTT

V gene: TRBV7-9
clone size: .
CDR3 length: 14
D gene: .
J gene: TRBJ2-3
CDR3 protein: CASSSPQGTDTQYF
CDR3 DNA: TGTGCCAGCAGCTCCCCCCAGGGGACAGATACGCAGTATTTT

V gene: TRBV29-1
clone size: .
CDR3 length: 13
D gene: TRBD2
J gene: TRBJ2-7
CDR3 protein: CSVVTSGSYEQYF
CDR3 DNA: TGCAGCGTTGTGACTAGCGGGTCCTACGAGCAGTACTTC

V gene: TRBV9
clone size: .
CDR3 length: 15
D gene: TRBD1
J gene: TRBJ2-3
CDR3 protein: CASSVGGGPTDTQYF
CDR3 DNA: TGTGCCAGCAGCGTAGGAGGGGGCCCCACAGATACGCAGTATTTT

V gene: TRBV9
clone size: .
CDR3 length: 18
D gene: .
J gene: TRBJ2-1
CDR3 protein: CASSGDTGNLLSYNEQFF
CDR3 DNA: TGTGCCAGCAGCGGAGACACCGGCAATCTTTTATCCTACAATGAGCAGTTCTTC

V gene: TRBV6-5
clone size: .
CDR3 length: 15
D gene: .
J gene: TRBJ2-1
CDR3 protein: CASSYRTGDNNEQFF
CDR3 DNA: TGTGCCAGCAGTTACAGGACTGGAGACAACAATGAGCAGTTCTTC

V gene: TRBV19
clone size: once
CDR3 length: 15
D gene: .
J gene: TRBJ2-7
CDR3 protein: CASSITAGSSYEQYF
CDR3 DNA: TGTGCCAGTAGTATAACGGCGGGGAGCTCCTACGAGCAGTACTTC

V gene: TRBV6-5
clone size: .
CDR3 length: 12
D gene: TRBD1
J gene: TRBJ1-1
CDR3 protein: CASSPSDRMAFF
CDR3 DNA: TGTGCCAGCAGTCCCTCGGACAGGATGGCTTTCTTT

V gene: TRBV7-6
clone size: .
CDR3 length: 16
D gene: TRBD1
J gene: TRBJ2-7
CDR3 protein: CASSPGQGEYNYEQYF
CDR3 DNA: TGTGCCAGCAGCCCAGGACAGGGGGAGTATAACTACGAGCAGTACTTC

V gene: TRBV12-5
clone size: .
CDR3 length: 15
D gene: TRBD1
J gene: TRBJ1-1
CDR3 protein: CASGLVSQGITEAFF
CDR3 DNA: TGTGCTAGTGGTTTGGTATCACAGGGGATCACTGAAGCTTTCTTT

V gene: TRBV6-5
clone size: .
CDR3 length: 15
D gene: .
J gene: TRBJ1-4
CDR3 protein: CASRNSSSTNEKLFF
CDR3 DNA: TGTGCCAGCAGGAACAGCAGCTCAACTAATGAAAAACTGTTTTTT

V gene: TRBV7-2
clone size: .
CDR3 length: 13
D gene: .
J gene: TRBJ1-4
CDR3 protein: CASSREFGEKLFF
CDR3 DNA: TGTGCCAGCAGCCGAGAATTCGGTGAAAAACTGTTTTTT

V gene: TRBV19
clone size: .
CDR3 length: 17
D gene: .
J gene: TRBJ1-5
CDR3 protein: CASSSHPGAIAIQPQHF
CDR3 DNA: TGTGCCAGTAGTTCACATCCGGGAGCTATAGCAATCCAGCCCCAGCATTTT

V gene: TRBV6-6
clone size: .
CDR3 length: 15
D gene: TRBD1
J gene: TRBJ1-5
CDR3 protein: CASSTQGVSNQPQHF
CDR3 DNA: TGTGCCAGCAGTACACAGGGGGTGAGCAATCAGCCCCAGCATTTT

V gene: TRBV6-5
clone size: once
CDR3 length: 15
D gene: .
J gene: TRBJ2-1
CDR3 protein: CASSYGQPPYDEQFF
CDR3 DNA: TGTGCCAGCAGTTACGGGCAGCCACCTTACGATGAGCAGTTCTTC

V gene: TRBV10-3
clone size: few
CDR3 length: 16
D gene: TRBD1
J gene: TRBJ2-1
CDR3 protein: CAIRGQGAMFHNEQFF
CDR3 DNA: TGTGCCATCAGGGGACAGGGGGCGATGTTTCACAATGAGCAGTTCTTC

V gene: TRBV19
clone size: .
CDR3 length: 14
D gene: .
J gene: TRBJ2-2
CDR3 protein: CASSIPGDTGELFF
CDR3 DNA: TGTGCCAGTAGTATCCCGGGGGACACCGGGGAGCTGTTTTTT

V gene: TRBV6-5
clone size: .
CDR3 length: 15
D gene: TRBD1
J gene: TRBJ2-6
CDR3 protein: CATLGDRAGANVLTF
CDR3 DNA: TGTGCCACTCTTGGCGACAGGGCTGGGGCCAACGTCCTGACTTTC

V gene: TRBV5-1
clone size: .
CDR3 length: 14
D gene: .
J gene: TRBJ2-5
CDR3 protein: CASSLMRVQETQYF
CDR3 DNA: TGCGCCAGCAGCTTGATGAGGGTCCAAGAGACCCAGTACTTC

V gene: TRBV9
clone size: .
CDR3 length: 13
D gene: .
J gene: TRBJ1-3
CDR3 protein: CASSAQTGNTIYF
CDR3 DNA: TGTGCCAGCAGCGCCCAAACTGGAAACACCATATATTTT

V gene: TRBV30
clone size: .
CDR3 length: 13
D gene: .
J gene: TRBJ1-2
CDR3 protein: CAWSTDSYYGYTF
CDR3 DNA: TGTGCCTGGAGTACCGACAGCTACTATGGCTACACCTTC

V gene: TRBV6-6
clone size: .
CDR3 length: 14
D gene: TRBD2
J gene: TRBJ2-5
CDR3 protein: CASSYSSSGETQYF
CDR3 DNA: TGTGCCAGCAGTTACTCGAGTAGCGGGGAGACCCAGTACTTC

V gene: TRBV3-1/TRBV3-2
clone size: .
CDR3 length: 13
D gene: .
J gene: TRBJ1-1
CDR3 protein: CASSHRWEREAFF
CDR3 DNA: TGTGCCAGCAGCCATAGGTGGGAGAGGGAAGCTTTCTTT